This T cell receptor beta chain was sequenced in a study of spatial heterogeneity in lung cancer. The CDR3 consists of 13 residues. V was clipped by 2 bases and J by 6 bases, with 13 bases between them. Germline values: CDR1 SQVTM, CDR2 ANQGSEA. This clonotype was counted ten times or more. Time point given: sample taken at primary tumor resection. Unique molecular identifiers tagged every individual TCR cDNA molecule. TCRdb reanalysed the 5' RACE reads using MiXCR and keeps one entry per CDR3 protein. The repertoire holds about 39,000 distinct CDR3 sequences, under 4% seen once, with under 40% in the top ten.

This TCR was recovered from a male donor with early-stage non-small cell lung cancer. This chain connects TRBV29-1 to TRBJ1-2; possibly TRBD1 for D (6 bases). The sample in question was normal lung tissue next to the tumor, obtained at surgery. The CDR3, as DNA: TGCAGCGTTGAATCAGGGGAGAGGAATGGCTACACCTTC. Protein product: CSVESGERNGYTF.